The sequence of this T cell receptor (beta chain) was determined in a study of T cell responses to AZD1222 COVID-19 vaccine. The method was immunoSEQ multiplex PCR; TCRdb's version includes in-frame clones alone and lacks a portion of them. In the table there are fewer than 120,000 clones, about 85% of which are singletons. Germline-derived CDR1 and CDR2 are KGHSH and LQKENI. The trim removed 4 bases at V and 5 bases at J, leaving 4 bases unmatched. CDR3 length equals 15 residues. Points from the study as a whole: Regions 160-218 and 743-854 dominated among vaccine-associated CD4 TCRs spanning spike. In the spike-specific TCR repertoire, nearly half reportedly target unmutated variant regions.

As regards this clone: Its antigen is as yet unknown.

Specimen: peripheral blood, collected on day 0 of AZD1222 vaccination. The V and J genes are TRBV18 and TRBJ1-6; 8 nucleotides match TRBD1. This sequence originates from an adult in good health. The CDR3 DNA reads TGTGCCAGCTCACAGGGACAGGAGAATAATTCACCCCTCCACTTT. Translated, it gives CASSQGQENNSPLHF.